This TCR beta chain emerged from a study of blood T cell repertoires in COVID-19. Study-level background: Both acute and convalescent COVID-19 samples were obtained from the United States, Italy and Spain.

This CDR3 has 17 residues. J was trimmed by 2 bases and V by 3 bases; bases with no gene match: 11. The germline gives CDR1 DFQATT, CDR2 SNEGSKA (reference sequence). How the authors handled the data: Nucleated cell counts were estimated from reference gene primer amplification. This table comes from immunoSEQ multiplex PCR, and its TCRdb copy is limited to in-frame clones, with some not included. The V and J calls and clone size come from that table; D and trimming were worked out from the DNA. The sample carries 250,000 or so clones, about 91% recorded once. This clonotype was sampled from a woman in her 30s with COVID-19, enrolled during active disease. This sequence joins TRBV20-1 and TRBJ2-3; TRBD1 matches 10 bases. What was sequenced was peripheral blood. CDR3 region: CSASGSRTGGNTDTQYF. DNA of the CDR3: TGCAGTGCTAGTGGGTCGCGGACAGGGGGTAACACAGATACGCAGTATTTT.